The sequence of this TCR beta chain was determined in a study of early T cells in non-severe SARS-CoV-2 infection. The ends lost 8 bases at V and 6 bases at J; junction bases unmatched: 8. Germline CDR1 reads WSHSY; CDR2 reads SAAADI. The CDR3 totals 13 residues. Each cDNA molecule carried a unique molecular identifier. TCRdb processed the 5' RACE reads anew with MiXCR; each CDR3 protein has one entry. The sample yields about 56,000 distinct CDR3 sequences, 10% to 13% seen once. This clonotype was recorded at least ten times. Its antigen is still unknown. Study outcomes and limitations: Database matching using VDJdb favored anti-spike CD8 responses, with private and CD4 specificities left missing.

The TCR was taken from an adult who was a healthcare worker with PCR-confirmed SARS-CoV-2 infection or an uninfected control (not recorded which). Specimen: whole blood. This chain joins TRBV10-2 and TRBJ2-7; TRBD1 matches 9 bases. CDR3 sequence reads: CASLRGTGSEQYF. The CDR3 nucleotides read TGCGCCAGCCTCCGGGGGACAGGGTCCGAGCAGTACTTC.